Below are 15 T cell receptor beta chains sequenced from a single sample in a study of CD8+ T cells in alopecia areata. The treatment was: oral pan-JAK inhibitor, 5-10 mg twice daily. Extracted RNA was reverse transcribed, and the resulting cDNA served as sequencing template. The protocol was immunoSEQ multiplex PCR, while the TCRdb copy is restricted to in-frame clones and leaves out a portion. The top ten hold just over 1% of the sample, which has 150,000 to 200,000 clones, around three fifths seen once. Sequenced material: CD4+ T cells sorted from blood, taken at week 24, from a patient treated with tofacitinib. These TCRs come from a human donor with alopecia areata.

V is TRBV5-6 and J is TRBJ1-1; 9 bases fit TRBD1. Trimming removed 4 bases from V and 5 bases from J; junction bases left unmatched: 18. The CDR3 has 18 amino acids. From germline, CDR1 is SGHDT and CDR2 YYEEEE. In DNA form, the CDR3 reads TGTGCCAGCAGCCAACTCCCCGGGACAGGGTGGTCGTCGACTGAAGCTTTCTTT. Translated: CASSQLPGTGWSSTEAFF.

On this clone: Other DNA sequences from this sample encode an identical CDR3 as well. This rearrangement joins TRBV29-1 to TRBJ1-1; possibly TRBD1 for D (5 bases). Per germline, CDR1 SQVTM and CDR2 ANQGSEA. Trimming took 2 bases from V and 0 from J, leaving 7 bases between them. This CDR3 has 13 amino acids. In DNA, the CDR3 is TGCAGCGTTGAAAGACAGATGAACACTGAAGCTTTCTTT. Its protein is CSVERQMNTEAFF.

The rearrangement links TRBV29-1 to TRBJ1-1; D not certain. Germline V gene lookup returns CDR1 SQVTM and CDR2 ANQGSEA. The CDR3 totals 13 residues. The V end was cut by 8 bases, the J end by 0 bases, with 13 bases between. CDR3 in DNA: TGCAGCCTGAACCCGCTGGTGAACACTGAAGCTTTCTTT. Amino acids: CSLNPLVNTEAFF.

The CDR3 region is CASSDLLAALAKNIQYF. CDR3 nucleotides: TGTGCCAGCAGTGACCTACTAGCGGCTCTAGCCAAAAACATTCAGTACTTC. The gene calls are TRBV2 and TRBJ2-4; 8 positions match TRBD2. Germline V gene sequence: CDR1 SNHLY, CDR2 FYNNEI. V lost 3 bases and J lost 0; bases outside the gene matches: 7. This CDR3 has 17 amino acids. The full variable domain, in which reference TRBV2 and TRBJ2-4 provide the parts outside the CDR3, is EPEVTQTPSHQVTQMGQEVILRCVPISNHLYFYWYRQILGQKVEFLVSFYNNEISEKSEIFDDQFSVERPDGSNFTLKIRSTKLEDSAMYFCASSDLLAALAKNIQYFGAGTRLSVL.

This clone was detected a few times. The chain recombines TRBV25-1 with TRBJ2-1, with D possibly TRBD2 on 7 matching bases. The CDR3 has 16 amino acids. Germline V lookup: CDR1 MGHDK, CDR2 SYGVNS. V lost 3 bases to trimming and J lost 7 bases, with 19 bases between them. The CDR3 DNA reads TGTGCCAGCAGTGACGGGGGAGGGGGATCTACAAATGAGCAGTTCTTC. Protein product: CASSDGGGGSTNEQFF.

This clone was observed once. The chain couples TRBV6-5 to TRBJ2-2; D gene ambiguous. Germline V gene data show CDR1 as MNHEY and CDR2 as SVGAGI. This CDR3 spans 14 amino acids. V was clipped by 0 bases and J by 1 base, with 3 bases between them. This chain's CDR3 is CASSYSGNTGELFF. CDR3 coding DNA: TGTGCCAGCAGTTACTCTGGGAACACCGGGGAGCTGTTTTTT.

The chain links TRBV29-1 to TRBJ1-1; the match to TRBD1 covers 7 bases. Germline-derived CDR1 and CDR2 are SQVTM and ANQGSEA. This CDR3 is built from 12 residues. With 5 bases clipped from V and 3 bases from J, the junction kept 3 bases outside the gene matches. The CDR3 sequence is CSVLGQHTEAFF. DNA of the CDR3: TGCAGCGTTTTGGGACAGCACACTGAAGCTTTCTTT.

This chain joins TRBV7-9 and TRBJ2-1; weak D call: TRBD2 (5 bases). This CDR3 is 17 amino acids long. The germline CDR1 and CDR2 sequences are SEHNR and FQNEAQ (reference sequence). The V end lost 4 bases, the J end lost 3 bases, and 19 bases lay between the germline ends. This CDR3 reads CASSSDRGTPFYNEQFF. The CDR3 nucleotides are TGTGCCAGCAGCTCCGACCGGGGAACCCCGTTCTACAATGAGCAGTTCTTC.

The chain uses TRBV4-1 and TRBJ1-1; 10 bases are shared with TRBD1. J lost 11 bases, V lost 4 bases, and 16 bases had no gene match. Germline CDR1 and CDR2: MGHRA and YSYEKL. The CDR3 has 16 amino acids. The CDR3 loop reads CASSLISGQGGLRAFF. CDR3 sequence (DNA): TGCGCCAGCAGCCTCATAAGCGGACAGGGGGGGCTGCGGGCTTTCTTT.

The chain joins TRBV11-3 to TRBJ2-7; maybe TRBD2 (6 bases). V gave up 2 bases and J gave up 0 bases, with 17 bases separating them. Germline V gene data show CDR1 as SGHNT and CDR2 as YENEEA. The CDR3 has 17 amino acids. CDR3 bases: TGTGCCAGCAGCTTATCCTCCCGTAGCGGAAGCTCCTACGAGCAGTACTTC. Translated, it gives CASSLSSRSGSSYEQYF.

The rearrangement uses TRBV28 and TRBJ2-5; 12 nucleotides match TRBD2. The CDR3 is 16 residues long. The germline gives CDR1 MDHEN, CDR2 SYDVKM. J gave up 5 bases and V 6 bases, and 10 bases lay outside the gene matches. In DNA, the CDR3 is TGTGCCAGCAGGCCACGGAGCACTAGCGGGGGGGAGACCCAGTACTTC. Residues: CASRPRSTSGGETQYF.

The chain uses TRBV5-1 and TRBJ2-2; D possibly uses TRBD1 or TRBD2 (5 bases each). The CDR3 is 17 residues long. The V gene's germline CDR1 is SGHRS and CDR2 YFSETQ. Trimming removed 4 bases at V and 1 base at J, with 17 bases between. CDR3 amino acids: CASSPGLLTGNTGELFF. DNA for the CDR3: TGCGCCAGCAGCCCGGGGCTTTTGACGGGGAACACCGGGGAGCTGTTTTTT.

The V and J genes are TRBV19 and TRBJ1-4; 8 nucleotides match TRBD1. The V segment lost 6 bases and the J segment 5 bases; nucleotides outside the gene matches: 5. This CDR3 spans 14 amino acids. Germline CDR1 is LNHDA and CDR2 is SQIVND (reference sequence). The DNA for the CDR3 is TGTGCCAGTAGGGCGGGACAGGCGAATGAAAAACTGTTTTTT. Translation: CASRAGQANEKLFF.

The chain recombines TRBV29-1 with TRBJ1-2; TRBD1 matches at 8 bases. The germline V gene encodes CDR1 SQVTM and CDR2 ANQGSEA. The CDR3 is 14 amino acids. V dropped 4 bases and J dropped 8; count of bases not matched to a gene: 12. This CDR3 is CSVGTGTPGEGYTF. The CDR3, as DNA: TGCAGCGTTGGGACAGGGACGCCAGGGGAAGGCTACACCTTC.

This clone appeared a few times. This sequence joins TRBV29-1 and TRBJ2-7; D is unresolved. This CDR3 contains 14 residues. V was shortened by 0 bases and J by 0 bases, with 9 bases between the two germline ends. Germline loops: CDR1 SQVTM, CDR2 ANQGSEA. In nucleotides, the CDR3 is TGCAGCGTTGAAGAAGGAGTGTACTCCTACGAGCAGTACTTC. This codes for CSVEEGVYSYEQYF.